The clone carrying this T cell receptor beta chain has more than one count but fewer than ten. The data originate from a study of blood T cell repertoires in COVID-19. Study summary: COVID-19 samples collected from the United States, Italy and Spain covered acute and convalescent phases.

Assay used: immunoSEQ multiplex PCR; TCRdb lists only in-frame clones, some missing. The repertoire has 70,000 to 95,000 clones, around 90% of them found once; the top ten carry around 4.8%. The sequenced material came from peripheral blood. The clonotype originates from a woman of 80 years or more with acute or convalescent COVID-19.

CDR3 protein: CASSLEAGGQRDTQYF. CDR3 bases: TGTGCCAGCAGCTTAGAGGCGGGGGGGCAGAGAGATACGCAGTATTTT. The chain has TRBV7-9 and TRBJ2-3, with 9 bases fitting TRBD2. Germline trimming cut 1 base from V and 5 bases from J; bases unmatched to any gene: 7. This CDR3 region has 16 residues. Germline lookup yields CDR1 SEHNR and CDR2 FQNEAQ (reference sequence).